These 15 T cell receptor beta chains were all obtained from the same sample, sequenced in a study of T-cell memory formation after mild COVID-19. TCRdb analysed the 5' RACE reads with MiXCR anew, one entry per CDR3 protein. The repertoire includes some 600,000 distinct CDR3 sequences, about 18% of them detected once, and roughly 8% sits in the top ten. Sequencing was performed on PBMCs or a T cell subset sorted from them (not recorded which). The receptors were gathered from an adult woman who had mild COVID-19 (a few samples of this study predate the infection). Cell type and time point are not known.

Turning to this clonotype: Compared with germline, one end of the junction differs, possibly owing to a read error. The gene calls are TRBV3-1 and TRBJ1-5; tentatively, D is TRBD1 (5 bases). The CDR3 spans 14 residues. Germline V lookup: CDR1 LGHDT, CDR2 YNNKEL (reference sequence). CDR3 amino acids: CASSQGTGLWAQHF. The CDR3 DNA sequence: TGTGCCAGCAGTCAAGGGACCGGGCTTTGGGCCCAGCATTTT.

This clonotype was seen a handful of times. The chain employs TRBV18 and TRBJ1-6; TRBD1 aligns across 7 bases. Germline V gene lookup returns CDR1 KGHSH and CDR2 LQKENI. V gave up 3 bases and J gave up 10 bases; unmatched junction bases: 12. CDR3 length: 16 residues. DNA for the CDR3: TGTGCCAGCTCACCTCCGACACCTGGACAGGAATCACCCCTCCACTTT. Protein product: CASSPPTPGQESPLHF.

The chain recombines TRBV7-9 with TRBJ2-7, with 10 bases identical to TRBD1. The CDR3 extends over 16 amino acids. After removal of 1 base from V and 5 bases from J, the junction contained 8 bases not matched to a gene. From germline, CDR1 is SEHNR and CDR2 FQNEAQ (reference sequence). The CDR3 coding sequence is TGTGCCAGCAGCTTAGGGTTCGGGGACAGGGGCAACGAGCAGTACTTC. It translates to CASSLGFGDRGNEQYF.

This clonotype has more than one count but fewer than ten. V usage is TRBV5-6 and J usage is TRBJ2-2, with TRBD2 matching 13 bases. Germline CDR1 is SGHDT and CDR2 is YYEEEE. The CDR3 sequence is 16 residues long. J lost 8 bases, V lost 4 bases, and 8 bases had no gene match. This chain's CDR3 is CASSQGLAGALGELFF. CDR3 sequence (DNA): TGTGCCAGCAGCCAAGGACTAGCGGGAGCTCTGGGGGAGCTGTTTTTT.

This clonotype was counted only a few times. The chain combines TRBV6-2 or TRBV6-3 with TRBJ2-1; 9 bases are a match to TRBD2. Germline CDR1 is MNHEY and CDR2 is SVGEGT. CDR3 length equals 17 residues. Germline trimming cut 2 bases from V and 5 bases from J; bases unmatched to any gene: 10. CDR3 nucleotide sequence: TGTGCCAGCAGTTACCTTGCCGGGACTAGCATACACAATGAGCAGTTCTTC. Amino acids: CASSYLAGTSIHNEQFF.

This clonotype was picked up one time. The chain uses TRBV12-3 or TRBV12-4 and TRBJ2-5; D gene uncertain. Trimming stripped 5 bases from V and 5 bases from J, with 15 bases between. The CDR3 is 14 residues long. The DNA for the CDR3 is TGTGCCAGCAGTCTCGCCGGGTTACCGGAGACCCAGTACTTC. Protein: CASSLAGLPETQYF.

The chain employs TRBV12-5 and TRBJ1-1; 9 nucleotides agree with TRBD1. Germline V gene sequence: CDR1 LGHNT, CDR2 FRNRAP. With V trimmed by 0 bases and J by 5 bases, 7 bases remained unmatched. The CDR3 contains 16 residues. For the CDR3, the DNA is TGTGCTAGTGGTTTGGTACAAGGACAGGGGAGGACTGAAGCTTTCTTT. Its translation: CASGLVQGQGRTEAFF.

The chain uses TRBV6-5 and TRBJ1-1; D call uncertain. Germline V gene sequence: CDR1 MNHEY, CDR2 SVGAGI. Trimming took off 3 bases at V and 1 base at J, with 9 bases between the two ends. The CDR3 length is 14 residues. The CDR3 nucleotides read TGTGCCAGCAGTTATAGGCGCAGGAACACTGAAGCTTTCTTT. Its protein product is CASSYRRRNTEAFF.

The CDR3 nucleotides are TGTGCCAGCAGCTCCTGGACAGGGAAAAACATTCAGTACTTC. This gives the protein CASSSWTGKNIQYF. This rearrangement joins TRBV5-4 to TRBJ2-4, with 8 nucleotides matching TRBD1. The length of the CDR3 is 14 residues. Germline loops: CDR1 SGHNT, CDR2 YYREEE (reference sequence). Germline trimming cut 3 bases from V and 4 bases from J; bases unmatched to any gene: 3.

This clonotype was seen only a few times. The V gene is TRBV5-1, the J gene TRBJ2-3, with D tentatively TRBD2 (6 bases). The CDR3 sequence is 15 residues long. Germline assignment: CDR1 SGHRS and CDR2 YFSETQ. Trimming stripped 2 bases from V and 2 bases from J, with 12 bases between. The CDR3: CASSFEAGNTDTQYF. The CDR3, as DNA: TGCGCCAGCAGCTTCGAAGCGGGTAACACAGATACGCAGTATTTT.

V gene TRBV20-1 combines with J gene TRBJ2-3; no firm D call. The length of the CDR3 is 15 residues. V lost 0 bases to trimming and J lost 3 bases, with 13 bases between them. Per the germline V gene, CDR1 is DFQATT and CDR2 is SNEGSKA (reference sequence). The CDR3 nucleotides are TGCAGTGCTAGAGATCCCCAAAGGTCGACAGATACGCAGTATTTT. Its protein product is CSARDPQRSTDTQYF.

The count of this clonotype is one. The rearrangement joins TRBV10-3 to TRBJ2-3; 10 positions match TRBD2. The CDR3 spans 15 residues. J lost 6 bases, V lost 3 bases, and 6 bases had no gene match. In germline, CDR1 is ENHRY, CDR2 SYGVKD. The DNA of the CDR3 is TGTGCCATCAGTGATCTAGCGGGAGACTCTGATACGCAGTATTTT. Residues: CAISDLAGDSDTQYF.

This clonotype was observed a handful of times. The chain uses TRBV9 and TRBJ2-1; possible D gene TRBD1, 5 bases. CDR1 is SGDLS, CDR2 YYNGEE, per germline. The CDR3 sequence is 14 residues long. V was shortened by 0 bases and J by 6 bases, with 10 bases between the two germline ends. The CDR3 bases are TGTGCCAGCAGCGTAGGGGGCTCAGGCAATGAGCAGTTCTTC. It yields the protein CASSVGGSGNEQFF.

This chain connects TRBV12-3 or TRBV12-4 to TRBJ1-1, with D uncertain. V lost 3 bases, J lost 4 bases, and 9 bases lay in between. The CDR3 spans 13 residues. The CDR3 region is CASSFRRATEAFF. The CDR3 DNA sequence: TGTGCCAGCAGTTTTCGGAGGGCCACTGAAGCTTTCTTT.

This chain links TRBV7-9 with TRBJ2-1, with a tentative D call TRBD2 (6 bases). The germline gives CDR1 SEHNR, CDR2 FQNEAQ (reference sequence). This CDR3 contains 12 residues. The V and J ends lost 5 bases and 9 bases respectively, with 11 bases between them. CDR3 in DNA: TGTGCCAGCAGCCCTAGCGTCGGTGAGCAGTTCTTC. Protein: CASSPSVGEQFF.